The 5 T cell receptor beta chains in this list originate from one sample, sequenced in a study of molecular identifiers for immune sequencing clone quantification (dated by TCRdb to the late 2010s). Library construction relied on PCR. Sequencing took place on a NextSeq 500. In-frame beta chains were kept once TCRdb had trimmed the public reads at Q25 with fastp and called clones with MiXCR. When rows share a CDR3 protein, they turn into one entry using the most common DNA and genes. This sample lists nearly 650,000 distinct CDR3 sequences; 25% were detected once. About 0.73% of the sample is taken by the ten largest. Sample: naive CD8+ T cells from blood, with Jurkat cell RNA spiked in. The meaning of the sample's cell subset or site label: FACS-sorted CD8+CD4-CCR7+CD45RA+ naive T cells. Receptors were obtained from a human donor in good health. Some libraries in this study had Jurkat cell RNA spiked in.

Notes on this clonotype: This may be a read error, as it is one base from a much larger clone. The chain joins TRBV5-3 to TRBJ2-3; D may correspond to TRBD1 or TRBD2 (5 bases each). TRBV5-3 belongs to the ORF category, with a function that is uncertain. The CDR3 runs 14 residues. CDR3 in DNA: TGTGCCAGCAGCTGGGACGGGATGAAAGATACGCAGTATTTT. It is translated as CASSWDGMKDTQYF.

As regards this clonotype: A read error may explain this, as a much larger clone is one base away. The chain uses TRBV30 and TRBJ1-5; D is possibly TRBD1 (6 bases). Germline CDR1 reads GTSNPN; CDR2 reads SVGIG (reference sequence). CDR3 length: 13 residues. The CDR3 sequence: CVWSVQGGQPQHF. In nucleotides, the CDR3 is TGTGTCTGGAGTGTACAGGGTGGACAGCCCCAGCATTTT. The variable domain in full, completed from reference TRBV30 and TRBJ1-5, reads SQTIHQWPATLVQPVGSPLSLECTVEGTSNPNLYWYRQAAGRGLQLLFYSVGIGQISSEVPQNLSASRPQDRQFILSSKKLLLSDSGFYLCVWSVQGGQPQHFGDGTRLSIL.

Concerning this clonotype: A much larger clone differs from this one at a single base, so this may be a read error. V usage is TRBV20-1 and J usage is TRBJ2-7; perhaps TRBD2 as D (5 bases). Germline V CDR1 and CDR2: DFQATT, SNEGSKA (reference sequence). CDR3 length: 15 amino acids. Trimming stripped 3 bases from V and 0 bases from J, with 15 bases between. The CDR3 sequence: CSARGGTDYSYEQYF. CDR3 nucleotide sequence: TGCAGTGCTAGGGGTGGAACAGACTACTCCTACGAGCAGTACTTC.

This clonotype turned up a few times. The chain joins TRBV10-3 to TRBJ1-1; 9 bases align to TRBD1. The junction had 7 bases not matched to a gene; V was cut back by 3 bases and J by 5 bases. The CDR3 has 15 residues. Germline V gives CDR1 ENHRY, CDR2 SYGVKD. CDR3 nucleotide sequence: TGTGCCATCAGTGACCAGGACAGGGGAGGGACTGAAGCTTTCTTT. Translating it yields CAISDQDRGGTEAFF.

A word on this clonotype: This clone may be a read error of a much larger clone one base away. The chain links TRBV4-1 to TRBJ1-1; TRBD1 agrees at 7 bases. CDR1 is MGHRA, CDR2 YSYEKL, per germline. The length of the CDR3 is 14 residues. The CDR3 sequence is CASQGELMNAEAFF. In nucleotides, the CDR3 is TGCGCCAGCCAGGGGGAATTAATGAACGCTGAAGCTTTCTTT.